In its sample, the clone carrying this TCR beta chain was seen many times. Its cognate antigen is unknown. The ends were cut back, 3 bases at V and 4 bases at J, with 9 bases in the middle. The CDR3 totals 14 residues. CDR1 is LNHNV and CDR2 is YYDKDF in the germline V gene (reference sequence). Researchers sorted naive CD8 T cells as cells that were CD8+CD4-CCR7+CD45RA+. This sample was taken from a study of molecular identifiers for immune sequencing clone quantification. Whole-study results and caveats: Clones carrying above 20 RNA copies accounted for over 98% of effector molecules, under 1% in naive cells.

Libraries of bulk TCR were made by previously described methods (with listed TCR primers). MiXCR, applied by TCRdb to the PCR reads, yields one record per CDR3 protein. The sample lists approximately 680,000 distinct CDR3 sequences; roughly 27% were seen once. V usage is TRBV15 and J usage is TRBJ2-2; D is undetermined. The sample comprised naive CD8+ T cells from blood, with Jurkat cell RNA spiked in. Subset given: FACS-sorted CD8+CD4-CCR7+CD45RA+ naive T cells. This receptor was taken from a human donor in good health. Some libraries in this study had Jurkat cell RNA spiked in. The CDR3 sequence: CATSRGRSTGELFF. CDR3 coding DNA: TGTGCCACCAGCAGGGGAAGGAGCACCGGGGAGCTGTTTTTT.